These 27 T cell receptor beta chains originate from one sample sequenced in a study of beta chain features in type 1 diabetes (dated by TCRdb to the late 2010s). The investigation overall reported the following: Type 1 diabetes patients showed a moderate but significant shortening of TCRB CDR3 length in all four CD4+ subsets.

Antigens of these TCRs are unknown. The method was the immunoSEQ multiplex PCR assay. The entire isolated RNA was reverse transcribed using the High Capacity cDNA Reverse Transcription Kit, and thus expressed TCRB transcripts were sequenced. The source is immuneACCESS, and TCRdb retained only in-frame sequences with V and J called. Part of the clones is not carried over; for the studies checked, unresolved V genes explain less than half of this, and the remainder is unexplained. The sample data list 300,000 to 400,000 clones, and roughly 8.8% of these were observed just once. The biggest ten clones account for about 1% of the sample. Specimen: central memory CD4+ T cells from blood. These receptors all come from a man aged 25-40 years with type 1 diabetes.

This clone showed up just a few times. The rearrangement joins TRBV27 to TRBJ2-7; 11 bases match TRBD2. Trimming cost V 6 bases and J 1 base; bases outside gene matches: 11. CDR3 length: 17 amino acids. Germline V gives CDR1 MNHEY, CDR2 SMNVEV (reference sequence). Here the CDR3 reads CASRKVASGGSSYEQYF. The CDR3 bases are TGTGCCAGCAGGAAAGTGGCTAGCGGGGGGAGTTCCTACGAGCAGTACTTC.

The V gene is TRBV7-2, the J gene TRBJ1-2; 9 nucleotides match TRBD1. The CDR3 runs 14 residues. CDR1 and CDR2 (germline): SGHTA, FQGNSA. Trimming removed 5 bases from V and 7 bases from J; junction bases left unmatched: 8. CDR3: CASSPGQGYAGYTF. CDR3 coding DNA: TGTGCCAGCAGCCCGGGACAGGGCTATGCTGGCTACACCTTC.

This clone was seen a few times. The chain couples TRBV14 to TRBJ2-5; D is unclear. Trimming took off 4 bases at V and 5 bases at J, with 14 bases between the two ends. CDR1 SGHDN and CDR2 FVKESK come from the germline V gene. This CDR3 comprises 14 residues. CDR3 amino acids: CASSLSSRWETQYF. CDR3 nucleotide sequence: TGTGCCAGCAGCCTCTCGTCCCGCTGGGAGACCCAGTACTTC.

This chain uses TRBV11-3 with TRBJ2-2; D is unresolved. The CDR3 runs 15 residues. The germline V gene encodes CDR1 SGHNT and CDR2 YENEEA. V dropped 1 base and J dropped 1 base, with 7 bases sitting between them. The CDR3 here is CASSLVSGNTGELFF. Written as DNA, the CDR3 is TGTGCCAGCAGCTTAGTGTCAGGGAACACCGGGGAGCTGTTTTTT.

A few counts support this clone. The genes are TRBV30 and TRBJ1-6; tentative D call: TRBD1 (5 bases). Germline loops: CDR1 GTSNPN, CDR2 SVGIG (reference sequence). CDR3 length: 13 amino acids. V was trimmed by 6 bases and J by 9 bases, leaving 15 bases between them. Written as DNA, the CDR3 is TGTGCCTGTAGGGGAATGGGTACTTCACCCCTCCACTTT. Amino acids: CACRGMGTSPLHF.

This clone came up a few times. The chain combines TRBV28 with TRBJ1-3; D is unresolved. This CDR3 region has 14 residues. The V end lost 4 bases, the J end lost 0 bases, and 7 bases lay between the germline ends. The germline CDR1 and CDR2 sequences are MDHEN and SYDVKM. CDR3 protein: CASSSTNSGNTIYF. CDR3 DNA: TGTGCCAGCAGTTCCACCAACTCTGGAAACACCATATATTTT.

The chain's CDR3 is CASSVSSNTEAFF. CDR3 nucleotides: TGCGCCAGCAGCGTGTCCTCGAACACTGAAGCTTTCTTT. The V call is TRBV5-1, the J call TRBJ1-1; D is undetermined. V was pared by 4 bases and J by 1 base, with 8 bases between. The CDR3 is 13 amino acids. The V gene's germline CDR1 is SGHRS and CDR2 YFSETQ.

The rearrangement uses TRBV15 and TRBJ2-3; D unresolved. The CDR3 loop spans 14 amino acids. With 0 bases removed from V and 1 base from J, the gap between germline ends came to 5 bases. In germline, CDR1 is LNHNV, CDR2 YYDKDF (reference sequence). Here the CDR3 reads CATSREEGTDTQYF. CDR3 DNA sequence: TGTGCCACCAGCAGAGAAGAGGGCACAGATACGCAGTATTTT.

This clone was counted at least ten times. The chain uses TRBV7-2 and TRBJ1-4, with 7 bases that match TRBD1. The CDR3 length is 14 residues. V lost 6 bases to trimming and J lost 4 bases; unmatched junction nucleotides: 5. Germline assignment: CDR1 SGHTA and CDR2 FQGNSA. The CDR3 sequence: CASRPDRDNEKLFF. The DNA for the CDR3 is TGTGCCAGCAGACCCGACAGGGATAATGAAAAACTGTTTTTT.

The rearrangement joins TRBV11-2 to TRBJ1-1, with D possibly matching TRBD1 (5 bases). Trimming left V 5 bases short and J 1 base short, with 8 bases between. Germline V gene lookup returns CDR1 SGHAT and CDR2 FQNNGV. The length of the CDR3 is 13 residues. This chain's CDR3 is CASSPGQNTEAFF. In nucleotides, the CDR3 is TGTGCCAGCAGCCCAGGGCAGAACACTGAAGCTTTCTTT.

This clone was seen a few times. This rearrangement joins TRBV29-1 to TRBJ2-1; 7 nucleotides agree with TRBD1. CDR1 is SQVTM and CDR2 is ANQGSEA in the germline V gene. J was trimmed by 8 bases and V by 3 bases; bases with no gene match: 7. This CDR3 contains 13 residues. CDR3 amino acids: CSVDVRGYDEQFF. The CDR3 region has the DNA TGCAGCGTTGATGTCAGGGGGTACGATGAGCAGTTCTTC.

This chain connects TRBV30 to TRBJ2-1; 11 nucleotides agree with TRBD1. Germline CDR1 is GTSNPN and CDR2 is SVGIG (reference sequence). This CDR3 has 16 amino acids. Trimming took 0 bases from V and 8 from J; bases not matched to a gene: 9. DNA for the CDR3: TGTGCCTGGAGTGTACTGCCGGACAGGGGGCTTGATGAGCAGTTCTTC. Its protein product is CAWSVLPDRGLDEQFF.

The genes are TRBV2 and TRBJ1-5; perhaps TRBD1 as D (6 bases). This CDR3 spans 13 amino acids. V gave up 6 bases and J gave up 5 bases, with 11 bases separating them. Germline assignment: CDR1 SNHLY and CDR2 FYNNEI. CDR3 in DNA: TGTGCCAGCAGCCGGACAGTAGATCAGCCCCAGCATTTT. Amino acid sequence: CASSRTVDQPQHF. Filled out from reference TRBV2 and TRBJ1-5, the complete variable domain reads EPEVTQTPSHQVTQMGQEVILRCVPISNHLYFYWYRQILGQKVEFLVSFYNNEISEKSEIFDDQFSVERPDGSNFTLKIRSTKLEDSAMYFCASSRTVDQPQHFGDGTRLSIL.

The genes are TRBV5-1 and TRBJ2-3, with 7 bases matching TRBD1. This CDR3 has 15 amino acids. Germline CDR1 SGHRS, CDR2 YFSETQ. V trimming: 4 bases; J trimming: 4 bases; junction bases outside the gene matches: 9. The CDR3 here is CASSSRDRDADTQYF. CDR3 sequence (DNA): TGCGCCAGCAGCAGCCGGGACAGAGATGCAGATACGCAGTATTTT.

This clone was seen more than once but under ten times. The chain has TRBV29-1 and TRBJ1-2; 7 nucleotides align to TRBD1. The length of the CDR3 is 13 residues. The V gene's germline CDR1 is SQVTM and CDR2 ANQGSEA. V was pared by 6 bases and J by 5 bases, with 9 bases of the junction left unmatched. The CDR3 sequence: CSVKTGLEYGYTF. CDR3 in DNA: TGCAGCGTAAAGACAGGGTTGGAATATGGCTACACCTTC.

This clone has more than one count but fewer than ten. The chain couples TRBV30 to TRBJ2-7, with TRBD1 matching over 7 bases. CDR1 GTSNPN and CDR2 SVGIG come from the germline V gene (reference sequence). After removal of 2 bases from V and 4 bases from J, the junction contained 5 bases not matched to a gene. The CDR3 sequence is 13 residues long. The CDR3 spells CAWSLTGWYEQYF. The CDR3 DNA reads TGTGCCTGGAGTCTGACAGGGTGGTACGAGCAGTACTTC.

The chain links TRBV25-1 to TRBJ2-7; no clear D gene. This CDR3 spans 15 amino acids. Germline V gene lookup returns CDR1 MGHDK and CDR2 SYGVNS. The germline V and J ends were trimmed by 3 bases and 1 base, with 13 bases remaining between them. The CDR3 DNA follows: TGTGCCAGCAGTGAGGTAGGCGGAAGGTCCTACGAGCAGTACTTC. Its translation: CASSEVGGRSYEQYF.

The chain recombines TRBV2 with TRBJ2-7, with 8 bases fitting TRBD1. V gave up 8 bases and J gave up 3 bases; unmatched junction bases: 9. CDR1 and CDR2 from the germline V gene are SNHLY and FYNNEI. This CDR3 has 14 amino acids. For the CDR3, the DNA is TGTGCCAGCTGCCGGGACAGGAAAGACTACGAGCAGTACTTC. Translating gives CASCRDRKDYEQYF.

This clone was counted at least ten times. V gene TRBV30 combines with J gene TRBJ1-1; D remains unclear. Germline CDR1 is GTSNPN and CDR2 is SVGIG (reference sequence). This CDR3 is 14 amino acids long. Trimming took off 1 base at V and 0 bases at J, with 9 bases between the two ends. The CDR3 DNA follows: TGTGCCTGGAGTGGCTGGCCGATGAACACTGAAGCTTTCTTT. Protein product: CAWSGWPMNTEAFF.

The rearrangement links TRBV11-2 to TRBJ2-6; no firm D call. There are 19 residues in the CDR3. V lost 5 bases, J lost 2 bases, and 22 bases lay in between. The germline V gene has CDR1 SGHAT and CDR2 FQNNGV. The CDR3 loop reads CASSRKTAAFTTGANVLTF. The CDR3, as DNA: TGTGCCAGCAGCCGTAAAACAGCTGCGTTCACGACTGGGGCCAACGTCCTGACTTTC.

V usage is TRBV2 and J usage is TRBJ2-7; TRBD1 is a possible D gene (6 bases). V was trimmed by 6 bases and J by 4 bases, leaving 10 bases between them. Germline V gene data show CDR1 as SNHLY and CDR2 as FYNNEI. The CDR3 spans 12 residues. CDR3 sequence: CASRSGAYEQYF. The CDR3 bases are TGTGCCAGCAGATCAGGGGCATACGAGCAGTACTTC.

The chain links TRBV7-6 to TRBJ2-5; D gene unclear. The CDR3 has 18 residues. V was pared by 5 bases and J by 5 bases, with 27 bases between. Germline-derived CDR1 and CDR2 are SGHVS and FNYEAQ. The CDR3 DNA sequence: TGTGCCAGCAGCCCTACCTGGGGTACGTCCTCGCTCCAGGAGACCCAGTACTTC. Protein product: CASSPTWGTSSLQETQYF.

This clone was found a few times. The V gene is TRBV10-3, the J gene TRBJ2-2; weak D call: TRBD1 (6 bases). Looked up from germline, CDR1 is ENHRY and CDR2 is SYGVKD. V lost 0 bases and J lost 6, with 8 bases in between. The CDR3 consists of 14 residues. CDR3 sequence reads: CAISESQGPGELFF. The CDR3 nucleotides read TGTGCCATCAGTGAGTCCCAGGGGCCCGGGGAGCTGTTTTTT.

This clone is a singleton in its sample. Given a far larger clone just one base away, this is likely a sequencing read error. This chain links TRBV5-4 with TRBJ2-3; 15 positions agree with TRBD2. Germline V gene lookup returns CDR1 SGHNT and CDR2 YYREEE (reference sequence). Trimming cost V 4 bases and J 4 bases; bases outside gene matches: 7. The CDR3 consists of 17 residues. In nucleotides, the CDR3 is TGTGCCAGCAGCCCGGGACTAGCGGGGGGATCCGCAGATACGCAGTATTTT. Translated: CASSPGLAGGSADTQYF. Looking up the rest from reference TRBV5-4 and TRBJ2-3 gives the full variable domain: ETGVTQSPTHLIKTRGQQVTLRCSSQSGHNTVSWYQQALGQGPQFIFQYYREEENGRGNFPPRFSGLQFPNYSSELNVNALELDDSALYLCASSPGLAGGSADTQYFGPGTRLTVL.

This clone was observed a few times. In DNA form, the CDR3 reads TGTGCCAGCAGACGGGACAGACCGACTGGAAACACCATATATTTT. It specifies CASRRDRPTGNTIYF. The chain carries TRBV7-9 and TRBJ1-3; TRBD1 agrees at 7 bases. Trimming cost V 6 bases and J 2 bases; bases outside gene matches: 7. Germline assignment: CDR1 SEHNR and CDR2 FQNEAQ (reference sequence). The CDR3 has 15 residues.

This clone was observed a handful of times. CDR3 sequence (DNA): TGTGCCAGCAGCGACAGGGGCACAGATACGCAGTATTTT. This codes for CASSDRGTDTQYF. The J gene is TRBJ2-3, the V gene TRBV7-2, with 7 positions matching TRBD1. The CDR3 consists of 13 residues. The trim removed 5 bases at V and 1 base at J, leaving 0 bases unmatched. The germline CDR1 and CDR2 sequences are SGHTA and FQGNSA. Full variable domain (outside the CDR3, taken from reference TRBV7-2 and TRBJ2-3): GAGVSQSPSNKVTEKGKDVELRCDPISGHTALYWYRQSLGQGLEFLIYFQGNSAPDKSGLPSDRFSAERTGGSVSTLTIQRTQQEDSAVYLCASSDRGTDTQYFGPGTRLTVL.

The V call is TRBV6-1, the J call TRBJ1-5; 8 bases map to TRBD1. This CDR3 has 16 residues. In germline, CDR1 is MNHNS, CDR2 SASEGT. V shed 0 bases and J 6 bases; nucleotides not matched to a gene: 7. CDR3 coding DNA: TGTGCCAGCAGTGAAGCCTCTACAGGGGGAGGTCAGCCCCAGCATTTT. Amino acid sequence: CASSEASTGGGQPQHF.